This TCR beta chain appears in the sequencing data of a study of T cell responses to AZD1222 COVID-19 vaccine listed by TCRdb under 2021. Background on the whole study: AZD1222 recipients whose second dose came at about 4 weeks and those whose second dose came at about 12 weeks were combined into one group, since spike-specific TCR depth and breadth did not differ between the two schedules. Enrollment into the trials was organized by age into subgroups of 18-55, 56-69 and 70-plus years, and those subgroups contained approximately 160, 26 and 62 TCR-sequenced participants, respectively. TCR sequencing was performed for some 250 trial participants, of whom around 200 were given two doses of AZD1222 and around 26 were given two doses of MenACWY control vaccine. The paper as a whole reports these results and caveats: Conclusions about previously exposed vaccinees were limited because only six AZD1222 recipients were SARS-CoV-2 seropositive at baseline. Reportedly, close to half of the unique spike-specific TCRs recognized epitopes lying outside the regions that are mutated in the B.1.351 and B.1.1.7 variants. No day 14 peak-response samples were available, so repertoires were characterized only after the peak T cell response. Spike-specific TCR breadth and depth rose significantly after two AZD1222 doses compared with day 0 and with MenACWY recipients. CD4 TCRs associated with the vaccine covered the entire spike protein, and the dominant responses were in regions 160-218 and 743-854. Participants were mostly white British and included more females than males, and it was suggested by the authors that clonal diversity may have been underestimated. The 56-69-year group was small, and its depth increase did not reach significance, likely because of low power.

The CDR3 regions of human TCRbeta chains were subjected to immunosequencing. In the original analysis: Repertoire TCRs were matched against a reference library of SARS-CoV-2-specific TCRs generated with the MIRA antigen-specificity platform. Breadth meant the fraction of unique TCRs that were SARS-CoV-2-associated, whereas depth meant the fraction of total T cells that were SARS-CoV-2-associated. Using the MIRA data, every spike-specific TCR was mapped to the spike region that the TCR reacted to and assigned to either a CD4 or a CD8 class. Log10-transformed breadth and depth values were compared by one-way ANOVA with Sidak's multiple comparisons tests. The table comes from immuneACCESS by way of TCRdb, which keeps in-frame sequences with V and J called. Part of the clones is missing from these tables; in studies checked, under half for an unresolved V gene and the rest for unknown reasons. Clonal size and the V and J genes are those of that table, whereas D and trimming came from the DNA. The sample includes 130,000 or so clones, with less than 90% observed a single time. Around a quarter of the sample goes to the ten largest clones.

Notes on this clone: Its antigen remains undetermined. No much larger clone is present one base from it, and per-base qualities are unavailable.

Taken with the paper, the label for time point translates to: baseline before first vaccination. The vaccinee samples were drawn from two UK trials, COV001 and COV002, one of which was a single-blind randomized controlled phase 2/3 trial testing AZD1222 (ChAdOx1 nCoV-19) in healthy adults. Trial participant PBMC samples were collected at day 0 and day 28 after the second dose for TCRbeta chain sequencing. Sample: peripheral blood, taken on day 0 of AZD1222 vaccination. This clonotype was sampled from an adult in good health.

In nucleotide form, the sequence is TGTGCCAGCAGCTTAGCGGCCGGGGGGACCGACGAGCAGTACTTC. This encodes CASSLAAGGTDEQYF. The chain joins TRBV11-3 to TRBJ2-7, with 7 middle bases fitting TRBD2. V is cut back by 1 base and J by 5 bases, with 8 bases in the junction unmatched. The CDR3 covers 15 residues, taking in both the cysteine and the phenylalanine. CDR3 DNA is the only sequence kept; it has 45 bases, read in frame from the first base. CDR1 SGHNT and CDR2 YENEEA were looked up in the germline V gene. The CDR3, completed at both ends by the reference TRBV11-3 and TRBJ2-7 genes, gives the full variable domain EAGVVQSPRYKIIEKKQPVAFWCNPISGHNTLYWYLQNLGQGPELLIRYENEEAVDDSQLPKDRFSAERLKGVDSTLKIQPAELGDSAVYLCASSLAAGGTDEQYFGPGTRLTVT.